This T cell receptor (beta chain) was observed in a study of tumor-infiltrating lymphocytes in primary liver carcinoma. About the study: Lesions, classed as T1-T3 N0M0, spanned 4.2 to 10 cm across.

Germline DNA was extracted alongside blood RNA, which was obtained from unsorted whole blood. Around 4 milliliters of peripheral blood were drawn preoperatively. Synthesis of TCR beta cDNA was carried out from around 500 ng total RNA with a constant-region primer. What produced the TCR beta libraries was three nested multiplex PCR rounds using slightly modified ARM-PCR. Each of the first two PCR rounds ran around 10 cycles with TRBV1-TRBV30 forward and C-beta reverse primers. TCRdb re-derived calls from the multiplex PCR reads in MiXCR, one entry per CDR3 protein. The data show approximately 330,000 distinct CDR3 sequences, almost 65% seen once. Whole-study findings and limits: Bulk, unsorted sampling meant CD4+ and CD8+ repertoires went uncompared.

This clonotype has only one observation. Antigen unknown. The junction departs from the called germline gene at one end, perhaps through a read error. The CDR3 is made up of 15 amino acids. The germline V gene encodes CDR1 MNHEY and CDR2 SVGAGI. The clonotype was recovered from a man aged 40-49 years with primary liver carcinoma and hepatitis B virus infection. The chain carries TRBV6-5 and TRBJ2-7, with D possibly being TRBD2 (5 bases). The specimen was peripheral blood. The CDR3, as DNA: TGTGCCGGCAGCACCTTTCGGGATAACTCCTACGAGCAGTACTTC. Translation: CAGSTFRDNSYEQYF.